This TCR beta chain is drawn from a study of shared clonotypes between healthy human individuals. Background on the study: The donor pool was made up of a couple of women and a few men aged 18 to 49.

Sequenced by immunoSEQ multiplex PCR; TCRdb stores in-frame clones only, minus some. The table lists some 1,600,000 clones, nearly 99% of them singletons. The germline CDR1 and CDR2 sequences are KGHSH and LQKENI. The CDR3 runs to 14 residues. Unmatched junction bases numbered 3, after V lost 3 bases and J lost 2 bases. This rearrangement joins TRBV18 to TRBJ2-5; 7 bases are shared with TRBD2. The TCR sequence derives from a man in his thirties or forties in good health. The sequenced sample consisted of naive CD4+ T cells sorted from blood. Subset specified: CD45RA+ positively selected. The CDR3 spells CASSPTSFQETQYF. The CDR3 DNA reads TGTGCCAGCTCACCGACTAGCTTTCAAGAGACCCAGTACTTC.